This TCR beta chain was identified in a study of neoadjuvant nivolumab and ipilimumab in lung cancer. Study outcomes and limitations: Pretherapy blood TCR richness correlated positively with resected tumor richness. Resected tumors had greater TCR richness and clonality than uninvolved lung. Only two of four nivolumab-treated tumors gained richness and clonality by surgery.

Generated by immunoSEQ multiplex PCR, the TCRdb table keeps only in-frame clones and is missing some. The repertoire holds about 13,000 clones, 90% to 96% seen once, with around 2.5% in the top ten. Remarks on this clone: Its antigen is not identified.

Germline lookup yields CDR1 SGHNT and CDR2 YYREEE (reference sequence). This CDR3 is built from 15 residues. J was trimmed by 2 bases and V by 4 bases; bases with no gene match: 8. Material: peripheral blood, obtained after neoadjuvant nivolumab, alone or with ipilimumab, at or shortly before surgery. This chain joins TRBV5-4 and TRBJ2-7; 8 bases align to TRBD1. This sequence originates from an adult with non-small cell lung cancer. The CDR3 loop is CASSRTGIYPYEQYF. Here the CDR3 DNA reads TGTGCCAGCAGCCGGACAGGGATCTACCCCTACGAGCAGTACTTC.